Sequencing of this T cell receptor beta chain was carried out in a study of tumor-infiltrating lymphocytes in primary liver carcinoma (TCRdb year 2017). Concerning the study at large: Of the five patients, three men and two women aged 30 to 69 years, four had hepatocellular carcinoma and one had combined HCC and intrahepatic cholangiocarcinoma. For each liver tumor, the study sampled five regions along with adjacent normal tissue and blood, and applied TCRbeta repertoire sequencing, expression microarrays and whole-exome sequencing. The five patients had tumors of stage T1-T3 N0M0, with maximum diameters ranging from 4.2 to 10 cm. Technical replicate repertoires showed high reproducibility, with mean shared-clone rates about 0.92 and correlation coefficients above 0.95. The 25 or so tumor region samples were profiled with Agilent mRNA microarrays so that TCRbeta repertoire diversity could be related to the local molecular phenotype. A total of approximately 35 specimens from 5 patients underwent TCRbeta repertoire sequencing, comprising around 25 tumor regions, 5 adjacent noncancerous liver tissues and 5 peripheral blood samples. Roughly 3.5 to 8 million productive TCRbeta reads were obtained per sample, and no significant difference in read depth was found between tissue types.

The full study reports these points: Compared with blood, tumors had a significantly larger share of the repertoire taken up by the top 250 clones (p = 0.039). With just a handful of patients in the study, the authors point out that the findings should be validated in a larger study. Bulk unsorted samples precluded comparing CD4+ and CD8+ T cell repertoires. Only the TCR beta chain was sequenced, so true repertoire diversity is likely underestimated because unpaired alpha chains were not captured. Only about 7.5-25% of top clones were found in all five regions of a tumor, suggesting spatial heterogeneity of tumor-infiltrating T cells. Repertoire overlap was found to be higher between tumor regions (mean roughly 36%) than between tumor-adjacent (around 17%) or tumor-blood (about 14%) pairs, consistent with antigen-driven expansion.

To note about this clonotype: The clone's antigen remains unknown. One end of the junction does not line up with germline, which may come from a read error.

Total RNA and DNA were co-extracted from roughly 20-30 mg of bulk tissue with the AllPrep DNA/RNA mini kit, without cell sorting. Surgical resection was performed in China between late 2015 and early 2016 on about 5 patients with histopathologically diagnosed primary liver carcinoma. Patients had chronic HBV infection and were treatment-naive at sampling. Each tumor was sampled at five spatially separated regions: the tumor centre plus the superior, inferior, left-lateral and right-lateral poles. Histological examination found more than 80% viable tumor cells in every tumor sample. Fresh tumor and adjacent tissue pieces were bisected; one half was stored in RNAlater at -80°C, the other sent for histology. The germline V gene yields SGHAT for CDR1 and FQNNGV for CDR2. The CDR3, from cysteine to phenylalanine, totals 14 residues. Only CDR3 DNA is held: 42 bases, read in frame from base 1. Using a constant-region primer and ProtoScript II reverse transcriptase, TCRbeta-specific cDNA was reverse-transcribed from about 460 ng total RNA. Three nested multiplex PCR rounds, following a slightly modified ARM-PCR procedure, were used to build the TCRbeta libraries. Multiplex TRBV1-TRBV30 forward primers and a Cbeta reverse primer were used in the first two PCR rounds, each of which was run for around 9 cycles. Sample barcodes and Illumina adapters were attached in a final 25-cycle PCR using Deep VentR polymerase. Before sequencing, amplicons between 200 and 500 bp were purified from gel using a QIAquick gel extraction kit. An Illumina HiSeq 2500 was used to sequence the TCRbeta amplicons with 250-bp paired-end reads. In the paper's pipeline: To recover full CDR3 sequences, reads were quality-trimmed using Trimmomatic v0.33 and paired reads were then merged using FLASH v1.2.11. V, D and J germline segments were assigned to the rearranged TCRbeta sequences using MiGEC v1.2.1b. Clonotype statistics, along with Shannon-Wiener diversity indices, were calculated using VDJtools v1.0.0. To cut down on sampling bias, every analysis after diversity analysis relied on just the 250 most abundant clonotypes from each sample. TCRdb applied fastp at Q25 and MiXCR to the public reads, then kept only in-frame beta chains. When rows share a CDR3 protein, they turn into one entry using the most common DNA and genes. The V and J calls and clone size come from TCRdb's table, not from the authors' own analysis. Here the sample has tens of thousands of distinct CDR3 sequences; roughly 80% occur a single time. The biggest ten clones account for approximately 36% of the sample.

This TCR derives from a woman aged 25-40 years with primary liver carcinoma and hepatitis B virus infection. The sequencing input was liver tumor tissue from sampling region 4. The label giving this sample's cell subset or site can be read as: tumor region T4, right-lateral pole. The V gene is TRBV11-2 and the J gene is TRBJ2-3, with no confident D gene call. The CDR3 protein: CASSPQTRTDTLYF. The nucleotides are TGTGCCAGCAGCCCTCAAACTCGCACAGATACGCTGTATTTT. The full variable domain, with segments outside the CDR3 supplied by the reference TRBV11-2 and TRBJ2-3 proteins, appears as EAGVAQSPRYKIIEKRQSVAFWCNPISGHATLYWYQQILGQGPKLLIQFQNNGVVDDSQLPKDRFSAERLKGVDSTLKIQPAKLEDSAVYLCASSPQTRTDTLYFGPGTRLTVL.